One sample yielded the 8 T cell receptor beta chains listed below, sequenced in a study of early T cells in non-severe SARS-CoV-2 infection. TCRdb used MiXCR to reprocess the 5' RACE reads, holding one entry per CDR3 protein. Here the sample spans over 95,000 distinct CDR3 sequences, roughly 15% being singletons. Sequenced sample: whole blood. These receptors were collected from an adult who was a healthcare worker with PCR-confirmed SARS-CoV-2 infection or an uninfected control (not recorded which).

This clonotype was observed a few times. The chain couples TRBV29-1 to TRBJ2-3, with D unresolved. CDR1 is SQVTM, CDR2 ANQGSEA, per germline. V shed 3 bases and J shed 5 bases, with 9 bases lying between them. This CDR3 comprises 12 residues. CDR3 in amino acids: CSVDPGGDTQYF. Written as DNA, the CDR3 is TGCAGCGTTGACCCGGGTGGAGATACGCAGTATTTT.

The rearrangement joins TRBV6-1 to TRBJ1-3; 9 bases are shared with TRBD1. Trimming took 6 bases from V and 2 from J; bases not matched to a gene: 11. The germline gives CDR1 MNHNS, CDR2 SASEGT. The CDR3 is made up of 17 amino acids. This CDR3 is CASRPMGTGKAGNTIYF. The DNA of the CDR3 is TGTGCCAGCAGACCCATGGGGACAGGGAAAGCTGGAAACACCATATATTTT.

This clonotype turned up a few times. V gene TRBV7-9 combines with J gene TRBJ1-2; D not certain. The germline V gene has CDR1 SEHNR and CDR2 FQNEAQ (reference sequence). V shed 0 bases and J shed 7 bases, with 9 bases lying between them. The CDR3 loop spans 13 amino acids. CDR3 residues: CASSLALVGGYTF. The CDR3 nucleotides read TGTGCCAGCAGCTTAGCGCTGGTGGGTGGCTACACCTTC.

This clonotype was seen ten or more times. The chain uses TRBV9 and TRBJ2-7; D possibly corresponds to TRBD2 (5 bases). The CDR3 loop spans 11 amino acids. V shed 7 bases and J shed 3 bases, with 8 bases lying between them. CDR1 is SGDLS, CDR2 YYNGEE, per germline. The CDR3 here is CASGEYYEQYF. In nucleotides, the CDR3 is TGTGCCAGCGGGGAGTACTACGAGCAGTACTTC.

The chain recombines TRBV29-1 with TRBJ1-5, with TRBD1 matching over 7 bases. This CDR3 spans 13 amino acids. J lost 6 bases, V lost 4 bases, and 6 bases had no gene match. In germline, CDR1 is SQVTM, CDR2 ANQGSEA. This chain's CDR3 is CSVAGSGGQPQHF. In nucleotides, the CDR3 is TGCAGCGTTGCCGGGTCAGGGGGTCAGCCCCAGCATTTT.

J is TRBJ2-7 and V is TRBV12-3 or TRBV12-4, with D possibly TRBD1 on 6 matching bases. CDR3 length: 12 amino acids. V was trimmed by 3 bases and J by 5 bases, leaving 8 bases between them. The CDR3 reads CASSLYRDEQYF. The CDR3 nucleotides are TGTGCCAGCAGTTTGTACAGGGACGAGCAGTACTTC.

This clonotype was seen a few times. The chain is built from TRBV19 and TRBJ1-5, with D unresolved. Per germline, CDR1 LNHDA and CDR2 SQIVND (reference sequence). The CDR3 totals 14 residues. The ends were cut back, 4 bases at V and 2 bases at J, with 9 bases in the middle. The CDR3 region has the DNA TGTGCCAGTAGTACCACAAGGGGCAATCAGCCCCAGCATTTT. It yields the protein CASSTTRGNQPQHF.

This clonotype was picked up a small number of times. J is TRBJ2-1 and V is TRBV5-1; possible D gene TRBD2, 5 bases. The CDR3 contains 15 residues. Trimming shortened V by 2 bases and J by 4 bases, and 13 bases separated the two germline ends. From germline, CDR1 is SGHRS and CDR2 YFSETQ. The chain's CDR3 is CASSLASRFYNEQFF. CDR3 nucleotide sequence: TGCGCCAGCAGCTTAGCTAGCAGATTTTACAATGAGCAGTTCTTC.